Each of the 8 T cell receptor beta chains below was sequenced from the same sample in a study of CXCR3-negative and CXCR3-positive naive CD8 T cells. The study made its TRB cDNA libraries by 5' RACE, adding UMI labels. From its re-call of the 5' RACE reads, TCRdb lists each CDR3 protein once, without DNA. The sample's table shows over 35,000 distinct CDR3 sequences. Material for sequencing was naive CXCR3- CD8+ T cells from blood. As for subset: CD45RO-CCR7+CD27+CD95- naive CD8+ T cells lacking CXCR3 (TNR3-). The receptors shown here come from a human donor in good health. Some clones in this sample may be carry-over from other donors' samples.

V is TRBV20-1 and J is TRBJ1-2; TCRdb returns TRBD1, unconfirmable since there is no DNA. There are 16 residues in the CDR3. CDR1 is DFQATT, CDR2 SNEGSKA, per germline (reference sequence). The CDR3 here is CSARVGILTGDYGYTF.

The chain recombines TRBV9 with TRBJ2-3; TCRdb's D call, TRBD2, is unchecked because there is no DNA. The length of the CDR3 is 15 residues. Germline V gene lookup returns CDR1 SGDLS and CDR2 YYNGEE. CDR3 region: CASSVSGRTTDTQYF.

The chain couples TRBV6-6 to TRBJ2-7; TCRdb reports TRBD1, a call that lacks DNA to check it against. The CDR3 totals 15 residues. The germline CDR1 and CDR2 sequences are MNHNY and SVGAGI (reference sequence). The CDR3 sequence is CASSPKTESSYEQYF.

This chain connects TRBV28 to TRBJ1-4; checking the TCRdb D call of TRBD1 is not possible without DNA. CDR1 and CDR2 from the germline V gene are MDHEN and SYDVKM. CDR3 length: 14 amino acids. CDR3 sequence: CASIDLEGDEKLFF.

The rearrangement joins TRBV10-3 to TRBJ1-1; TCRdb reports TRBD1, a call that lacks DNA to check it against. This CDR3 has 12 amino acids. Germline V gene sequence: CDR1 ENHRY, CDR2 SYGVKD. The CDR3 here is CAIGTVNTEAFF.

The chain employs TRBV29-1 and TRBJ2-7. CDR1 and CDR2 from the germline V gene are SQVTM and ANQGSEA. This CDR3 is built from 13 residues. The CDR3 here is CSVENPRTYEQYF.

The chain carries TRBV4-1 and TRBJ2-3. CDR1 and CDR2 (germline): MGHRA, YSYEKL. The CDR3 totals 16 residues. CDR3 amino acids: CASSQESVWGTDTQYF.

This chain uses TRBV29-1 with TRBJ2-1; no DNA is available, so the TRBD2 call from TCRdb remains unchecked. This CDR3 is built from 17 residues. The germline V gene encodes CDR1 SQVTM and CDR2 ANQGSEA. CDR3 residues: CSVGGGLPVPTYNEQFF.